The sequence of this T cell receptor beta chain was determined in a study of blood T cell repertoires in COVID-19. Overall study: PBMCs, B-cell-depleted T cells, or T cells were the source of the cDNA or gDNA that made up the material.

Assay used: immunoSEQ multiplex PCR; TCRdb lists only in-frame clones, some missing. The profile shows tens of thousands of clones, nearly 90% of them singletons. CDR1 is ENHRY and CDR2 is SYGVKD in the germline V gene. Trimming took off 8 bases at V and 9 bases at J, with 14 bases between the two ends. This CDR3 spans 12 amino acids. This rearrangement joins TRBV10-3 to TRBJ1-5; D gene ambiguous. The sample comprised peripheral blood. This clonotype was obtained from a woman aged 60-75 years with active COVID-19. Here the CDR3 reads CAIGLDHMPQHF. The DNA for the CDR3 is TGTGCCATCGGGCTTGATCACATGCCCCAGCATTTT.